Described below is a single T cell receptor (beta chain) sequence and its context. The data were taken from a study of technical replicates of blood from a handful of donors. Germline V lookup: CDR1 MNHNS, CDR2 SASEGT. This CDR3 has 19 amino acids. V shed 0 bases, J shed 4 bases, and the junction held 13 bases outside the gene matches. Generated by immunoSEQ multiplex PCR, the TCRdb table keeps only in-frame clones and is missing some. The data hold some 80,000 clones, with 95% to 97% observed a single time. This TCR came from a human donor in good health. V usage is TRBV6-1 and J usage is TRBJ1-5, with 9 bases matching TRBD1. The material sequenced was T cells isolated from PBMCs. The CDR3 DNA is TGTGCCAGCAGTGAAGCGCGGACAGGGGTACTCTTATCAAATCAGCCCCAGCATTTT. Encoded protein: CASSEARTGVLLSNQPQHF.